This TCR beta chain derives from a study of radiation and T cells in renal cell carcinoma. Indicated time point: baseline pretreatment blood. Specified treatment: 15 Gy SBRT to primary tumor, nephrectomy 4 weeks later. Germline V CDR1 and CDR2: SGHAT, FQDESV (reference sequence). With 0 bases clipped from V and 5 bases from J, the junction kept 4 bases outside the gene matches. This CDR3 spans 15 amino acids. The data were produced by immunoSEQ multiplex PCR, yet TCRdb's version contains in-frame clones alone and is incomplete. The data contain about 50,000 clones, 75% to 85% of them singletons. This clone came up once.

The sequencing here drew on blood, taken from a patient whose treatment included radiotherapy and nephrectomy. This clonotype was sampled from a woman between 65 and 79 years old with renal cell carcinoma. The chain couples TRBV11-1 to TRBJ1-2; 9 bases map to TRBD1. DNA of the CDR3: TGTGCCAGCAGCTTAGCGATGGGACAGGGATATGGCTACACCTTC. Translated, it gives CASSLAMGQGYGYTF. Variable domain in full (rest from reference TRBV11-1 and TRBJ1-2): EAEVAQSPRYKITEKSQAVAFWCDPISGHATLYWYRQILGQGPELLVQFQDESVVDDSQLPKDRFSAERLKGVDSTLKIQPAELGDSAMYLCASSLAMGQGYGYTFGSGTRLTVV.